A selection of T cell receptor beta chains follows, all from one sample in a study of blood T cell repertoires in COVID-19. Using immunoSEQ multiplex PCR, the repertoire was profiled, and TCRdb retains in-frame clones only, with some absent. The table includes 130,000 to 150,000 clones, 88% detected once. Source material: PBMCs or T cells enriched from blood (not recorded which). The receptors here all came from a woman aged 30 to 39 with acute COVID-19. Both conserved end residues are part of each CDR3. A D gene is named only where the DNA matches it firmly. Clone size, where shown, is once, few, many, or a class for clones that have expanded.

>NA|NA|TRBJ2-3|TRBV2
CASSDSVSTDTQYF
TGTGCCAGCAGTGATAGCGTAAGCACAGATACGCAGTATTTT
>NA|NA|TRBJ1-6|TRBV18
CASSPTQNNSPLHF
TGTGCCAGCTCACCTACACAGAATAATTCACCCCTCCACTTT
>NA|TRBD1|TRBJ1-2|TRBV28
CASSSAGTGGYGYTF
TGTGCCAGCAGTTCGGCCGGGACAGGGGGCTATGGCTACACCTTC
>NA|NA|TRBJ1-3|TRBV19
CASSTGASGNTIYF
TGTGCCAGTAGTACAGGGGCCTCTGGAAACACCATATATTTT
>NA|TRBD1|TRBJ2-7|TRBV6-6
CASSRQGSYEQYF
TGTGCCAGCAGCCGACAGGGCTCCTACGAGCAGTACTTC
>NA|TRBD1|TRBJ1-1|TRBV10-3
CAIRKGQDPTEAFF
TGTGCCATCAGAAAGGGACAGGATCCAACTGAAGCTTTCTTT
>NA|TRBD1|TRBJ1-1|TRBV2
CASRAGTGNTEAFF
TGTGCCAGCAGGGCCGGGACAGGGAACACTGAAGCTTTCTTT
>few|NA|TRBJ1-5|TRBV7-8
CASSLGSAGANQPQHF
TGTGCCAGCAGCTTAGGGTCGGCGGGGGCTAATCAGCCCCAGCATTTT
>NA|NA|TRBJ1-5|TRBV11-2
CASSLQTGSNQPQHF
TGTGCCAGCAGTTTACAAACAGGGAGCAATCAGCCCCAGCATTTT
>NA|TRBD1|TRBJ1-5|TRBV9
CASSVGGSADRENQPQHF
TGTGCCAGCAGCGTAGGGGGTTCAGCCGACAGGGAGAATCAGCCCCAGCATTTT
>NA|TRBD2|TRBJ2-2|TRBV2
CASTGTSGRNTGELFF
TGTGCCAGCACCGGGACTAGCGGGCGTAACACCGGGGAGCTGTTTTTT
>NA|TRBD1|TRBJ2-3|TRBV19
CASSMGQSTDTQYF
TGTGCCAGTAGTATGGGACAGAGCACAGATACGCAGTATTTT
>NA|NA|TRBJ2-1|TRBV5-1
CASSLRQAYNEQFF
TGCGCCAGCAGCCTACGACAGGCCTACAATGAGCAGTTCTTC
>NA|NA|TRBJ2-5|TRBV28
CASTRGAGGPSFFGTQYF
TGTGCCAGCACCAGGGGGGCGGGGGGCCCCAGTTTTTTCGGGACCCAGTACTTC
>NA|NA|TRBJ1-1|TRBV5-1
CANRSTEAFF
TGCGCCAACCGGAGTACTGAAGCTTTCTTT
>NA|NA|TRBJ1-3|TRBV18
CASSPNNRFSGNTIYF
TGTGCCAGCTCACCCAACAACAGGTTTTCAGGAAACACCATATATTTT
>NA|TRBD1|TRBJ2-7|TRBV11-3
CASSFRTGHDYEQYF
TGTGCCAGCAGCTTCAGGACAGGGCACGACTACGAGCAGTACTTC
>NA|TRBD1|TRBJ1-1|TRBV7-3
CASSLTGTGGGTEAFF
TGTGCCAGCAGCTTAACCGGGACAGGGGGTGGCACTGAAGCTTTCTTT
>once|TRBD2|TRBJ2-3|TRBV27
CASSVASGITDTQYF
TGTGCCAGCAGCGTGGCTAGCGGAATCACAGATACGCAGTATTTT
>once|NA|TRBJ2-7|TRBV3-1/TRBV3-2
CASSQYRETYEQYF
TGTGCCAGCAGCCAATACCGGGAGACCTACGAGCAGTACTTC
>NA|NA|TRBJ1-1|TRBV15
CATSRGGNTEAFF
TGTGCCACCAGCAGGGGAGGAAACACTGAAGCTTTCTTT
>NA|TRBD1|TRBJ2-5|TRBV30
CACETGGAETQYF
TGTGCCTGTGAGACAGGGGGCGCGGAGACCCAGTACTTC
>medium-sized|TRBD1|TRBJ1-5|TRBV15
CATSRGTGDGSQPQHF
TGTGCCACCAGCAGAGGTACAGGGGATGGCAGTCAGCCCCAGCATTTT
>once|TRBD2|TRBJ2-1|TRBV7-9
CASSSWTSGSNEQFF
TGTGCCAGCAGCTCCTGGACTAGCGGGAGCAATGAGCAGTTCTTC
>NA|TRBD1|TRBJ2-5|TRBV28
CASSVDRGGETQYF
TGTGCCAGCAGTGTAGACAGGGGTGGGGAGACCCAGTACTTC
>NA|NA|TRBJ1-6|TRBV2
CASSGGVDSPLHF
TGTGCCAGCAGTGGGGGGGTTGATTCACCCCTCCACTTT
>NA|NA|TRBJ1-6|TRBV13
CASSLFRHNSPLHF
TGTGCCAGCAGCTTATTCAGGCATAATTCACCCCTCCACTTT
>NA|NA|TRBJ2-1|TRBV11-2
CASRQVGDEQFF
TGTGCCAGCAGACAGGTAGGAGATGAGCAGTTCTTC
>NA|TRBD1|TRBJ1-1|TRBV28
CASRRQGLNTEAFF
TGTGCCAGCAGACGACAGGGACTGAACACTGAAGCTTTCTTT
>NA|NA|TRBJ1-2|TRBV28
CASSFPGINYGYTF
TGTGCCAGCAGTTTCCCAGGGATCAACTATGGCTACACCTTC
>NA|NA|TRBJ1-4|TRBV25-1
CASSGPDGRASEKLFF
TGTGCCAGCAGTGGCCCGGACGGCAGGGCAAGTGAAAAACTGTTTTTT
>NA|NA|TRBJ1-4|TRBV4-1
CASSQDGQGLREKLFF
TGCGCCAGCAGCCAAGATGGGCAGGGTCTCCGGGAAAAACTGTTTTTT
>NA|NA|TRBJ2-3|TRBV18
CAASIGAGFTDTQYF
TGTGCCGCCTCCATAGGGGCGGGGTTCACAGATACGCAGTATTTT
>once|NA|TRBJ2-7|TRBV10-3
CAISPQDRISYEQYF
TGTGCCATCAGCCCTCAGGACAGAATCTCCTACGAGCAGTACTTC
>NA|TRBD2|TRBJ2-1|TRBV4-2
CASSPRLAEFYNEQFF
TGTGCCAGCAGCCCCCGACTAGCGGAGTTTTACAATGAGCAGTTCTTC
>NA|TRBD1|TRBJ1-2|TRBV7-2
CASSLDRRGAYGYTF
TGTGCCAGCAGCTTAGATCGCAGGGGGGCCTATGGCTACACCTTC
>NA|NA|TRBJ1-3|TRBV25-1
CASSPIQGPSGNTIYF
TGTGCCAGCAGTCCAATTCAGGGTCCCTCTGGAAACACCATATATTTT
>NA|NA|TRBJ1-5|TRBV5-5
CASSLGGRWENNQPQHF
TGTGCCAGCAGCTTGGGGGGTAGATGGGAGAACAATCAGCCCCAGCATTTT
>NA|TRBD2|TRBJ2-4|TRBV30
CAWSVGNGRALAKNIQYF
TGTGCCTGGAGTGTAGGAAACGGGAGGGCTTTAGCCAAAAACATTCAGTACTTC
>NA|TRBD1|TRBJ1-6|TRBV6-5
CASSHPDRGASPLHF
TGTGCCAGCAGTCACCCTGACAGGGGAGCCTCACCCCTCCACTTT
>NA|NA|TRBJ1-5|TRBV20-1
CSASPSNGNQPQHF
TGCAGTGCTAGTCCGAGTAATGGCAATCAGCCCCAGCATTTT
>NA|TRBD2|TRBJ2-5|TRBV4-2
CASSQELPSGMGGETQYF
TGTGCCAGCAGCCAAGAATTGCCTAGCGGGATGGGGGGAGAGACCCAGTACTTC
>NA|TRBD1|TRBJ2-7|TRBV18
CASSPVTGGHEQYF
TGTGCCAGCTCACCGGTGACAGGGGGCCACGAGCAGTACTTC
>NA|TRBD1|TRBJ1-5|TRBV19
CASSHWGTGGNQPQHF
TGTGCCAGTAGTCATTGGGGGACAGGGGGGAATCAGCCCCAGCATTTT
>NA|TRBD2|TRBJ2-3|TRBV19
CASSTGLAGVADTQYF
TGTGCCAGTAGCACGGGACTAGCGGGAGTCGCAGATACGCAGTATTTT
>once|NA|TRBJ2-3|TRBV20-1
CSARDRDTQYF
TGCAGTGCTAGAGATAGAGATACGCAGTATTTT
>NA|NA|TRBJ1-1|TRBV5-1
CASSFSGTEAFF
TGCGCCAGCAGCTTCAGCGGAACTGAAGCTTTCTTT
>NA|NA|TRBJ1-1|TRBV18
CASSPSTYEEAFF
TGTGCCAGCTCACCTTCTACTTACGAGGAAGCTTTCTTT
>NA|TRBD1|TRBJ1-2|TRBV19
CASSDSHRGGYGYTF
TGTGCCAGTAGTGACTCCCACAGGGGGGGCTATGGCTACACCTTC
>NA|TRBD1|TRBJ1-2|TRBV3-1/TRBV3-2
CASSQAGQQGDYGYTF
TGTGCCAGCAGCCAAGCGGGGCAACAGGGGGACTATGGCTACACCTTC
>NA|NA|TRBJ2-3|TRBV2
CASNSYLTDTQYF
TGTGCCAGCAACTCCTACCTTACAGATACGCAGTATTTT
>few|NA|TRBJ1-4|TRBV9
CASRTITGEFNEKLFF
TGTGCCAGCCGCACTATTACCGGGGAATTTAATGAAAAACTGTTTTTT
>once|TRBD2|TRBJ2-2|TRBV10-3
CAISLAGTNTGELFF
TGTGCCATCAGCCTAGCGGGGACGAACACCGGGGAGCTGTTTTTT
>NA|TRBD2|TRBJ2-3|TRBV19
CASRTSGSTDTQYF
TGTGCCAGTCGGACTAGCGGGAGCACAGATACGCAGTATTTT
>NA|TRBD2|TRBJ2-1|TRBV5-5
CASSLASGGVDEQFF
TGTGCCAGCAGCTTGGCCAGCGGGGGCGTGGATGAGCAGTTCTTC
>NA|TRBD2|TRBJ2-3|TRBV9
CASSVADLREGPDTQYF
TGTGCCAGCAGCGTAGCTGACTTGCGGGAGGGCCCAGATACGCAGTATTTT
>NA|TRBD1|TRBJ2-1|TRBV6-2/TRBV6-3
CASSYPSGGALSYNEQFF
TGTGCCAGCAGTTACCCCTCAGGGGGAGCCCTCTCCTACAATGAGCAGTTCTTC
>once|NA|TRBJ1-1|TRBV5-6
CASKVAMNTEAFF
TGTGCCAGCAAGGTAGCGATGAACACTGAAGCTTTCTTT
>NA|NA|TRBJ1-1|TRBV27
CASSWIRQDPTEAFF
TGTGCCAGCAGCTGGATCCGACAGGATCCCACTGAAGCTTTCTTT